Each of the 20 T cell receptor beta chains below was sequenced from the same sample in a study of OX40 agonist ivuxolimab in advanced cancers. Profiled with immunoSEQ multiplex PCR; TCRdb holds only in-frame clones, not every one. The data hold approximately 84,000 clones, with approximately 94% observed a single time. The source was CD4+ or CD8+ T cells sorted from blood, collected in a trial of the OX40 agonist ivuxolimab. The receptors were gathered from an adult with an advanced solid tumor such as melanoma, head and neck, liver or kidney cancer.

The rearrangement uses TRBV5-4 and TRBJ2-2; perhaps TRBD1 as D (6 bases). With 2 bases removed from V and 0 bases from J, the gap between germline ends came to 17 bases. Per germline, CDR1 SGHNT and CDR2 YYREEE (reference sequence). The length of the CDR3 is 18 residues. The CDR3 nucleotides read TGTGCCAGCAGCTTACCGGACAGCTCTAATACGAACACCGGGGAGCTGTTTTTT. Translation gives CASSLPDSSNTNTGELFF.

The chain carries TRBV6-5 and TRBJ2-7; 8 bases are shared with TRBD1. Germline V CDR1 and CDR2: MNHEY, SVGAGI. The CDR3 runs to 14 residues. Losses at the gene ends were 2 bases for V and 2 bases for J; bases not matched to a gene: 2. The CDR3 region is CASSYGTGAYEQYF. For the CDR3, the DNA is TGTGCCAGCAGTTACGGGACAGGAGCCTACGAGCAGTACTTC.

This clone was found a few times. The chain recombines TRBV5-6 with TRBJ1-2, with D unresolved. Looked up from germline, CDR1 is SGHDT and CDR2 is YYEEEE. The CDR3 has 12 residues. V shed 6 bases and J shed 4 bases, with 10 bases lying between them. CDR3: CASNLARYGYTF. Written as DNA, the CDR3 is TGTGCCAGCAACCTGGCCCGCTATGGCTACACCTTC.

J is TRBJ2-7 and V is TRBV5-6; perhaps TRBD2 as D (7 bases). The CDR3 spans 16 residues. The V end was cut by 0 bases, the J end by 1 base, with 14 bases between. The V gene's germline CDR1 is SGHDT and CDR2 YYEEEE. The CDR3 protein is CASSLGRGRQSYEQYF. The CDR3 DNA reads TGTGCCAGCAGCTTGGGGCGGGGGCGCCAATCCTACGAGCAGTACTTC.

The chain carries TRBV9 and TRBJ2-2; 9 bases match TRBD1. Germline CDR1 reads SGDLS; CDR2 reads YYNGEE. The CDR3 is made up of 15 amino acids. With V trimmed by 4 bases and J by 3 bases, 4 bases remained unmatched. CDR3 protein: CASSYGTGYTGELFF. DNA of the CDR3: TGTGCCAGCAGCTACGGGACAGGGTACACCGGGGAGCTGTTTTTT.

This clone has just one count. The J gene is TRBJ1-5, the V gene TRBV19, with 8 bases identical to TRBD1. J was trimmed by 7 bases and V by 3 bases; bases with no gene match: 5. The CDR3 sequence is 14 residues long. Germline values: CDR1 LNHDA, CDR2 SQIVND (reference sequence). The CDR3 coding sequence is TGTGCCAGTAGTATTGGCCAGGGGGCCCAGCCCCAGCATTTT. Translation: CASSIGQGAQPQHF.

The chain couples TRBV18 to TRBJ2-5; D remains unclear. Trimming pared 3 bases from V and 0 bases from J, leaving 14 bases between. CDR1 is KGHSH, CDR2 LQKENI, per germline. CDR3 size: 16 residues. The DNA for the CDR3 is TGTGCCAGCTCACCTCGGGCCATAACGGACCAAGAGACCCAGTACTTC. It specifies CASSPRAITDQETQYF.

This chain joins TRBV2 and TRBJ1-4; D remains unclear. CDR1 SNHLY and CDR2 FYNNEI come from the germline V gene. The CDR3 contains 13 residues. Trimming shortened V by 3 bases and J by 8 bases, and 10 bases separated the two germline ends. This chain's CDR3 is CASSDELGEKLFF. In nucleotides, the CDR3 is TGTGCCAGCAGTGATGAGCTGGGGGAAAAACTGTTTTTT.

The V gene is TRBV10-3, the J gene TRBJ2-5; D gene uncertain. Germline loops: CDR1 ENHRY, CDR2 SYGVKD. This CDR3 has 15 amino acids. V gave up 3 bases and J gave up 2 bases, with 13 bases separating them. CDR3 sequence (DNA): TGTGCCATCAGTGATGCCGGGTCCGTACAAGAGACCCAGTACTTC. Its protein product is CAISDAGSVQETQYF.

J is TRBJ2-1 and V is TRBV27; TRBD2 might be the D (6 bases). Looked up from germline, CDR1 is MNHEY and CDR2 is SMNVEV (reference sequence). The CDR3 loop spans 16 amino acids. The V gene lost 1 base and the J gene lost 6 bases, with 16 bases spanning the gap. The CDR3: CASSLYGQGGRNEQFF. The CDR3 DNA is TGTGCCAGCAGTTTATACGGCCAGGGAGGTCGCAATGAGCAGTTCTTC.

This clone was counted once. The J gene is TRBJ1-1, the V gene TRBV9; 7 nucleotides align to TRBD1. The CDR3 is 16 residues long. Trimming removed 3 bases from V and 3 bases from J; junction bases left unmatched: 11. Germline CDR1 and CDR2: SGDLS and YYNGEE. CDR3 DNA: TGTGCCAGCAGCGATTACCCCACAGGGGACCACACTGAAGCTTTCTTT. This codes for CASSDYPTGDHTEAFF.

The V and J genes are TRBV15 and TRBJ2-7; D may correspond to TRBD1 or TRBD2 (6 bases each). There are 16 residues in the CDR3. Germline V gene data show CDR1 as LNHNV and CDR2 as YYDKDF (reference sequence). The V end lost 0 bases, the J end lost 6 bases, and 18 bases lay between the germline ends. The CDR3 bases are TGTGCCACCAGCAGAGATCTCGGGGGCTTATTAGGCGAGCAGTACTTC. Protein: CATSRDLGGLLGEQYF.

CDR3 DNA: TGTGCCAGCAGCCCAACGGGAGCGGAAGGCCTTACAGATACGCAGTATTTT. Translated: CASSPTGAEGLTDTQYF. The chain combines TRBV7-2 with TRBJ2-3, with D perhaps matching TRBD2 (6 bases). The V end lost 5 bases, the J end lost 3 bases, and 21 bases lay between the germline ends. Germline CDR1 and CDR2: SGHTA and FQGNSA. This CDR3 comprises 17 residues.

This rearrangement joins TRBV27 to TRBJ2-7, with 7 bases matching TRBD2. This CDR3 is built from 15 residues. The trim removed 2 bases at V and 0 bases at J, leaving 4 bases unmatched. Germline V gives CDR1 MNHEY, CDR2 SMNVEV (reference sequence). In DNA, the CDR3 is TGTGCCAGCAGTTTAAAGCGGGGAACCTCCTACGAGCAGTACTTC. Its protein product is CASSLKRGTSYEQYF.

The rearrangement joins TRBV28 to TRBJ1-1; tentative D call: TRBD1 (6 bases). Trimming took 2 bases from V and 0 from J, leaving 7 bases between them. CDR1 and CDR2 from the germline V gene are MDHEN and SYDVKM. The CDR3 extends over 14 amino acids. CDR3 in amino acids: CASSLQGMNTEAFF. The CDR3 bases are TGTGCCAGCAGTTTACAGGGGATGAACACTGAAGCTTTCTTT. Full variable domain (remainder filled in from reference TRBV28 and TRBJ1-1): DVKVTQSSRYLVKRTGEKVFLECVQDMDHENMFWYRQDPGLGLRLIYFSYDVKMKEKGDIPEGYSVSREKKERFSLILESASTNQTSMYLCASSLQGMNTEAFFGQGTRLTVV.

The CDR3 sequence is CASSETGVDTEAFF. The CDR3 coding sequence is TGTGCCAGCAGTGAAACCGGGGTGGACACTGAAGCTTTCTTT. This chain joins TRBV2 and TRBJ1-1; no clear D. The CDR3 length is 14 residues. Germline values: CDR1 SNHLY, CDR2 FYNNEI. V lost 2 bases to trimming and J lost 3 bases, with 10 bases between them.

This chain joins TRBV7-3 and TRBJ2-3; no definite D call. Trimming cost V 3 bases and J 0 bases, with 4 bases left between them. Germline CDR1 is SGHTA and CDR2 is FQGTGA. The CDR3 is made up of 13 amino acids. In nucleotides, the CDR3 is TGTGCCAGCAGCTTGATTAGCACAGATACGCAGTATTTT. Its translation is CASSLISTDTQYF.

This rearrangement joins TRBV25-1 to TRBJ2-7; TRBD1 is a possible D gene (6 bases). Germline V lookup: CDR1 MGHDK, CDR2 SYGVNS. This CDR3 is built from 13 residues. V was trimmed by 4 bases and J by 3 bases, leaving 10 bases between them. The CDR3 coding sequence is TGTGCCAGCAGTGCGGGACATCTCTACGAGCAGTACTTC. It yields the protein CASSAGHLYEQYF.

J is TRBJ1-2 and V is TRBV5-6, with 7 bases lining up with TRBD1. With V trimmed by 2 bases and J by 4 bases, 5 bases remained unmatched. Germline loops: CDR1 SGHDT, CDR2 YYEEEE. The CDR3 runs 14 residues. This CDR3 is CASSFGRGSYGYTF. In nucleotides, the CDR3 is TGTGCCAGCAGCTTCGGCAGGGGGAGCTATGGCTACACCTTC. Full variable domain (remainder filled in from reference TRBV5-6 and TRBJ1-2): DAGVTQSPTHLIKTRGQQVTLRCSPKSGHDTVSWYQQALGQGPQFIFQYYEEEERQRGNFPDRFSGHQFPNYSSELNVNALLLGDSALYLCASSFGRGSYGYTFGSGTRLTVV.

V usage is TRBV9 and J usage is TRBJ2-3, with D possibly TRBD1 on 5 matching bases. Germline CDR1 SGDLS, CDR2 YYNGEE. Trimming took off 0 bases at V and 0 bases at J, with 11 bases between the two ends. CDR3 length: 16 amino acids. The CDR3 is CASSVGGPGSTDTQYF. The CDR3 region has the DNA TGTGCCAGCAGCGTAGGGGGCCCAGGGAGCACAGATACGCAGTATTTT.